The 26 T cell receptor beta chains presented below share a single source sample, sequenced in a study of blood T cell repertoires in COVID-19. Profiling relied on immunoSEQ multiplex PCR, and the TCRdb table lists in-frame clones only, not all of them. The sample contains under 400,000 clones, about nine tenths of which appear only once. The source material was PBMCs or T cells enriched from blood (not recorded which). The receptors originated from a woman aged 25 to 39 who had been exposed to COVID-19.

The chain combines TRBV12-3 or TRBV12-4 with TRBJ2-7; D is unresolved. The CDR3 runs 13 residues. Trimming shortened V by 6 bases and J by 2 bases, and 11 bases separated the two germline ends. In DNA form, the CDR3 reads TGTGCCAGCAGCCCGACTTACCCCTACGAGCAGTACTTC. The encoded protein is CASSPTYPYEQYF.

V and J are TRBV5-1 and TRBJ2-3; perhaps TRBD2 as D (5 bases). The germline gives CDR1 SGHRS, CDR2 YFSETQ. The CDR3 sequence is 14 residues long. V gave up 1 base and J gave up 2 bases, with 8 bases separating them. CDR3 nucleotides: TGCGCCAGCAGCTTGAAAGCGGTCACAGATACGCAGTATTTT. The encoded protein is CASSLKAVTDTQYF.

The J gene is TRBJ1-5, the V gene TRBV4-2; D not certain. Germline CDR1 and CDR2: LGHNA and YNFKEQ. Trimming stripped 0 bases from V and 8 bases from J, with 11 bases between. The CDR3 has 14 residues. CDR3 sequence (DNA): TGTGCCAGCAGCCAAGATTCCCAGGCAGAGCCCCAGCATTTT. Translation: CASSQDSQAEPQHF.

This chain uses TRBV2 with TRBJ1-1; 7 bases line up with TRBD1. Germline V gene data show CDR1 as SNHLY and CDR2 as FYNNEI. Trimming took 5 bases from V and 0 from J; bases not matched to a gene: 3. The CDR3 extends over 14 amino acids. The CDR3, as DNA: TGTGCCAGCAGTTTGGGACAGCTGAACACTGAAGCTTTCTTT. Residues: CASSLGQLNTEAFF.

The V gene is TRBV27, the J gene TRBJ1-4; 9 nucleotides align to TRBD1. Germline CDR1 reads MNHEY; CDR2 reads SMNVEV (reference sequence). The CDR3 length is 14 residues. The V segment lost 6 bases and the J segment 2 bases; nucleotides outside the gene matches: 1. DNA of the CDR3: TGTGCCAGCAGGACAGGGGGGACTAATGAAAAACTGTTTTTT. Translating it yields CASRTGGTNEKLFF.

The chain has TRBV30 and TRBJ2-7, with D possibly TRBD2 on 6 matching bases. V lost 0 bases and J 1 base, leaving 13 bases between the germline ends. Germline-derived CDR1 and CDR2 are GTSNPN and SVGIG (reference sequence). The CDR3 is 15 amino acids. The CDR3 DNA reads TGTGCCTGGAGTGTCTTCCGGGGAGGTTCCTACGAGCAGTACTTC. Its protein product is CAWSVFRGGSYEQYF. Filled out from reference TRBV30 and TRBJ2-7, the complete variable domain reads SQTIHQWPATLVQPVGSPLSLECTVEGTSNPNLYWYRQAAGRGLQLLFYSVGIGQISSEVPQNLSASRPQDRQFILSSKKLLLSDSGFYLCAWSVFRGGSYEQYFGPGTRLTVT.

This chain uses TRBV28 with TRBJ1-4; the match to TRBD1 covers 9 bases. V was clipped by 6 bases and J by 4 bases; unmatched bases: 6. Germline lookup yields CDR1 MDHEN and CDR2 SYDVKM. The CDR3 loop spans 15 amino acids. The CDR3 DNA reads TGTGCCAGCAGCCCGCGGACAGGGGTTAATGAAAAACTGTTTTTT. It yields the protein CASSPRTGVNEKLFF.

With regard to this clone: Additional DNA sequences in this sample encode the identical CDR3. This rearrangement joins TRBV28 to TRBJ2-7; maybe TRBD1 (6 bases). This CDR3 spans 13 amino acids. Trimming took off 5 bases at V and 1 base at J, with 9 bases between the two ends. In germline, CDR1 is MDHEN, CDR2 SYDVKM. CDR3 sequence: CASSPGQSYEQYF. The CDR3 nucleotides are TGTGCCAGCAGTCCTGGACAGTCCTACGAGCAGTACTTC.

This CDR3 is CASSKTSTNEKLFF. In nucleotides, the CDR3 is TGTGCCAGCAGTAAGACATCCACTAATGAAAAACTGTTTTTT. The chain joins TRBV6-5 to TRBJ1-4, with unresolved D. Germline CDR1 reads MNHEY; CDR2 reads SVGAGI. Trimming removed 5 bases at V and 2 bases at J, with 9 bases between. CDR3 length: 14 amino acids.

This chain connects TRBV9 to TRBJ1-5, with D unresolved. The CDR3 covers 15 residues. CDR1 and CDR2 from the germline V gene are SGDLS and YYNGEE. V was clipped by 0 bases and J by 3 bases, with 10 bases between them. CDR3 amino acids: CASSVDNSHNQPQHF. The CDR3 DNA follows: TGTGCCAGCAGCGTAGACAACAGTCACAATCAGCCCCAGCATTTT.

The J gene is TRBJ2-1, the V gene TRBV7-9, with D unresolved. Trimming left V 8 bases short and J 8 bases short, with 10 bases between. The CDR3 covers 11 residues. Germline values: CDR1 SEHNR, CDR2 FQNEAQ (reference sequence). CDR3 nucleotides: TGTGCCAGCTATCGCCGGGATGAGCAGTTCTTC. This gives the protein CASYRRDEQFF.

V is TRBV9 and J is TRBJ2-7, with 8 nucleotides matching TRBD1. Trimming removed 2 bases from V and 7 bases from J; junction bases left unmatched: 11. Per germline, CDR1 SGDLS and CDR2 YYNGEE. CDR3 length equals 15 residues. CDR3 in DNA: TGTGCCAGCAGCGTCGAAATAGTCAACAGGGGGGAGCAGTACTTC. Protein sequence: CASSVEIVNRGEQYF.

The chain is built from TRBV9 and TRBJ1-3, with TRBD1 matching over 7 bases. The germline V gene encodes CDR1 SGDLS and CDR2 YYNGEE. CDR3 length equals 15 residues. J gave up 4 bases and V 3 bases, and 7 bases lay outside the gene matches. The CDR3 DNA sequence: TGTGCCAGCAGCGGACAGGGCCTTTTGGGAAACACCATATATTTT. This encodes CASSGQGLLGNTIYF.

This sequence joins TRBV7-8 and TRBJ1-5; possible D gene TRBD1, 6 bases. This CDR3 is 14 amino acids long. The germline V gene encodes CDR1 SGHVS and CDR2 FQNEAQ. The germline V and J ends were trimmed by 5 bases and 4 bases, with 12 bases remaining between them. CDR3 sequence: CASSPDRPNQPQHF. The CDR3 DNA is TGTGCCAGCAGCCCCGACAGGCCGAATCAGCCCCAGCATTTT.

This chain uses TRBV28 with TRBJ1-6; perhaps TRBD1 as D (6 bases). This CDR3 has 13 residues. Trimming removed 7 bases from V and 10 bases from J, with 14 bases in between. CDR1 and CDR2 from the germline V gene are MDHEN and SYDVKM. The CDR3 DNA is TGTGCCAGCAAACAGGGCTTTGAATCACCCCTCCACTTT. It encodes CASKQGFESPLHF.

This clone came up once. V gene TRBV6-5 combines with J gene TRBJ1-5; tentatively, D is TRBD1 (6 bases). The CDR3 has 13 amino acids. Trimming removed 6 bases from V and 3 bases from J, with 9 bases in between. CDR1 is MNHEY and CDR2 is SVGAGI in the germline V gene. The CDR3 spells CASSEGVNQPQHF. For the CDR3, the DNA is TGTGCCAGCAGCGAGGGGGTCAATCAGCCCCAGCATTTT.

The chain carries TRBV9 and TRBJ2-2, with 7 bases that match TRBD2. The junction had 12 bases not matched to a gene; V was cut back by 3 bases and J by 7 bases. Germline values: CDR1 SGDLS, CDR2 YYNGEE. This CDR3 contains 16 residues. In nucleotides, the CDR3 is TGTGCCAGCAGCGCATCCCGGGACTACCTCCTCGGGGAGCTGTTTTTT. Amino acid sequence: CASSASRDYLLGELFF.

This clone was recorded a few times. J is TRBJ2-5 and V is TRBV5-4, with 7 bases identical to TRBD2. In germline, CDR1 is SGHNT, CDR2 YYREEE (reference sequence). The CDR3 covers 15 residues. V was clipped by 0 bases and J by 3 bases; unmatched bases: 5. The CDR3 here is CASSLGSGAEETQYF. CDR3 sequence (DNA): TGTGCCAGCAGCTTGGGCAGCGGGGCGGAAGAGACCCAGTACTTC.

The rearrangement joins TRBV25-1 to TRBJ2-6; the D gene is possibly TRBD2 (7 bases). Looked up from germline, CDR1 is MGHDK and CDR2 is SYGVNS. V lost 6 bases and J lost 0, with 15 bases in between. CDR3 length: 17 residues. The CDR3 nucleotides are TGTGCCAGCAGCCTACAGGGACTAAGCTCTGGGGCCAACGTCCTGACTTTC. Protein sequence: CASSLQGLSSGANVLTF.

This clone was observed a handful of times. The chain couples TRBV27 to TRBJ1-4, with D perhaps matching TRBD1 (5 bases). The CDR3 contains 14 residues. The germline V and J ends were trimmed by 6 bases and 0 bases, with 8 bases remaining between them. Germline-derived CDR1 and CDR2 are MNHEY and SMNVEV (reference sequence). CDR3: CASRPGSTNEKLFF. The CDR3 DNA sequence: TGTGCCAGCAGACCAGGGTCAACTAATGAAAAACTGTTTTTT.

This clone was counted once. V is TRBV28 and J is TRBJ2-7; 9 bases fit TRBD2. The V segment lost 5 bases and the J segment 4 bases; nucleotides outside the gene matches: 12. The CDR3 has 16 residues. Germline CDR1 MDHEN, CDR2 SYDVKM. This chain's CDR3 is CASSVRLAEFPYEQYF. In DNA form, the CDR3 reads TGTGCCAGCAGTGTTCGACTAGCGGAGTTCCCTTACGAGCAGTACTTC.

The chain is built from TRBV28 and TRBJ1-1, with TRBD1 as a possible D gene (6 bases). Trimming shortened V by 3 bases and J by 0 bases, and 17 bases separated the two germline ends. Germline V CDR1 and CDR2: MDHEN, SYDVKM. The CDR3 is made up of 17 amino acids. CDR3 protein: CASSFLLFGDMNTEAFF. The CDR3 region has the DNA TGTGCCAGCAGTTTCTTATTATTCGGGGACATGAACACTGAAGCTTTCTTT.

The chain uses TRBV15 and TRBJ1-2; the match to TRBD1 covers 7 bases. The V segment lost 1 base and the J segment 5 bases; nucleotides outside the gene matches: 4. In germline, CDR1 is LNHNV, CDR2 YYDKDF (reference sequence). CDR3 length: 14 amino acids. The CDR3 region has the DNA TGTGCCACCAGCAGAGGTCAACAGGGGTATGGCTACACCTTC. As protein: CATSRGQQGYGYTF.

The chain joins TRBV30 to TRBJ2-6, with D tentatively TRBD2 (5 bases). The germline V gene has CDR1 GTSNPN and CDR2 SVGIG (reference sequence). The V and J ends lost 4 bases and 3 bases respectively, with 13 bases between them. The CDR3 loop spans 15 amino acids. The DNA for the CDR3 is TGTGCCTGGACGCTGGGGAGCAATGGGGCCAACGTCCTGACTTTC. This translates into CAWTLGSNGANVLTF.

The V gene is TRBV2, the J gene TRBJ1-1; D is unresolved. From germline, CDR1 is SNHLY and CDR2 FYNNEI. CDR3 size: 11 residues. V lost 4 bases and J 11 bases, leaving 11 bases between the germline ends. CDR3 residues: CASSARAEAFF. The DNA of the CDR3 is TGTGCCAGCAGTGCGCGGGCGGAGGCTTTCTTT.

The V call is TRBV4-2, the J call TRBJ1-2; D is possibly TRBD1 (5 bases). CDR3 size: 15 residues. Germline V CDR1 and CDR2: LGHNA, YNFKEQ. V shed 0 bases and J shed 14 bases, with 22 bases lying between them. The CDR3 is CASSQDQGTAAGATF. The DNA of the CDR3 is TGTGCCAGCAGCCAAGATCAGGGAACTGCAGCGGGAGCAACCTTC.